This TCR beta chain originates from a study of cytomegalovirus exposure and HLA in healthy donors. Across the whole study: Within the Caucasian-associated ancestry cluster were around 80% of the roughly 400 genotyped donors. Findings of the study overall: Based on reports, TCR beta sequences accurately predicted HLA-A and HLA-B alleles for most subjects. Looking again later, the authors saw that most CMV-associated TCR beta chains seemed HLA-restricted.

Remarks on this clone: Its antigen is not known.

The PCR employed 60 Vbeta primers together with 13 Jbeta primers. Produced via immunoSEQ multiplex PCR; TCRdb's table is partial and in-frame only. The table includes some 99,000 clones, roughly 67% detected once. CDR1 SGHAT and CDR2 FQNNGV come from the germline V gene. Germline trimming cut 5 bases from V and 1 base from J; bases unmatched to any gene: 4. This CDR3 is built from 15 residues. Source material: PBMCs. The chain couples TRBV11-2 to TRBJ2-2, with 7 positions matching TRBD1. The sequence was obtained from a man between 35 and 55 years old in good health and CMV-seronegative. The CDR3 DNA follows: TGTGCCAGCAGCCCGACAGGGAGGAACACCGGGGAGCTGTTTTTT. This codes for CASSPTGRNTGELFF.